This note documents a single T cell receptor (beta chain) sequence. Its specificity is not known. The source of the sample is a study of T cell repertoires in cytomegalovirus infection. Each CDR3 protein gets one entry after TCRdb re-called the reads with MiXCR. The top ten clones hold 15% to 20% of a sample with 680,000 or so distinct CDR3 sequences, roughly 36% of them seen once. Sequencing used cultured PBMCs, obtained from culture after CMV antigen stimulation. The clonotype originates from a human donor in good health (CMV status not recorded). Some clones in this sample may be carry-over from other donors' samples.

CDR3 in DNA: TGTGCCAGCAGTACCCGGGACAGGGGAGTACCCCTCCACTTT. It encodes CASSTRDRGVPLHF. V gene TRBV6-1 combines with J gene TRBJ1-6, with TRBD1 matching over 10 bases. CDR1 and CDR2 (germline): MNHNS, SASEGT. The CDR3 totals 14 residues. After removal of 5 bases from V and 12 bases from J, the junction contained 7 bases not matched to a gene.